The 21 T cell receptor beta chains listed next were all sequenced from one sample in a study of graft-versus-host responses after intestinal transplantation. These receptors' antigens are unknown. Assay used: immunoSEQ multiplex PCR; TCRdb lists only in-frame clones, some missing. The repertoire consists of approximately 85,000 clones, with under 95% occurring once and the leading ten covering less than 8.5%. The source material was unstimulated CD8+ T cells sorted from spleen or lymph node cells, sampled before transplant. The receptors shown here come from a human donor who was the organ donor for an intestinal transplant.

The chain links TRBV4-1 to TRBJ2-7; D may be TRBD1 or TRBD2 (5 bases each). The germline V gene encodes CDR1 MGHRA and CDR2 YSYEKL. Trimming took 4 bases from V and 3 from J, leaving 10 bases between them. The CDR3 extends over 13 amino acids. CDR3 sequence: CASSPRDDYEQYF. The CDR3 nucleotides read TGCGCCAGCAGCCCTAGGGACGACTACGAGCAGTACTTC.

J is TRBJ2-1 and V is TRBV5-4; TRBD2 is a possible D gene (6 bases). The CDR3 loop spans 19 amino acids. The ends were cut back, 1 base at V and 1 base at J, with 21 bases in the middle. Per germline, CDR1 SGHNT and CDR2 YYREEE (reference sequence). The CDR3, as DNA: TGTGCCAGCAGCTTGAGTCGGTGGATAGTGGGGAGGTCCTACAATGAGCAGTTCTTC. Its protein product is CASSLSRWIVGRSYNEQFF.

V and J are TRBV2 and TRBJ2-7; 11 bases match TRBD1. CDR3 size: 17 residues. Germline V gives CDR1 SNHLY, CDR2 FYNNEI. The junction had 11 bases not matched to a gene; V was cut back by 3 bases and J by 4 bases. The CDR3 reads CASSDEPLDRGPYEQYF. The CDR3 region has the DNA TGTGCCAGCAGTGATGAACCATTGGACAGGGGGCCGTACGAGCAGTACTTC.

The V and J genes are TRBV5-1 and TRBJ2-7; D unclear. Trimming removed 1 base at V and 2 bases at J, with 4 bases between. CDR3 length: 12 residues. Germline-derived CDR1 and CDR2 are SGHRS and YFSETQ. The DNA for the CDR3 is TGCGCCAGCAGCTTGAATCCCTACGAGCAGTACTTC. Translated: CASSLNPYEQYF.

The chain links TRBV6-1 to TRBJ1-4, with 7 bases matching TRBD1. This CDR3 contains 14 residues. V trimming: 6 bases; J trimming: 2 bases; junction bases outside the gene matches: 3. The germline V gene encodes CDR1 MNHNS and CDR2 SASEGT. CDR3 amino acids: CASRVRGTNEKLFF. The DNA for the CDR3 is TGTGCCAGCAGGGTCAGGGGGACTAATGAAAAACTGTTTTTT.

The chain joins TRBV19 to TRBJ2-7; D is uncertain. The V and J ends lost 5 bases and 5 bases respectively, with 16 bases between them. This CDR3 region has 14 residues. The germline CDR1 and CDR2 sequences are LNHDA and SQIVND (reference sequence). The CDR3 loop is CASSALIGPDEQYF. In nucleotides, the CDR3 is TGTGCCAGTAGTGCCCTCATAGGGCCTGACGAGCAGTACTTC.

The genes are TRBV7-2 and TRBJ1-6; TRBD1 might be the D (5 bases). Deletions cut 5 bases from V and 6 bases from J, with 11 bases between. The CDR3 has 14 residues. Germline V gene data show CDR1 as SGHTA and CDR2 as FQGNSA. The CDR3 coding sequence is TGTGCCAGCAGCCTGGGGCGTGTTAATTCACCCCTCCACTTT. It translates to CASSLGRVNSPLHF. Using reference TRBV7-2 and TRBJ1-6 for the parts outside the CDR3, the full variable domain is GAGVSQSPSNKVTEKGKDVELRCDPISGHTALYWYRQSLGQGLEFLIYFQGNSAPDKSGLPSDRFSAERTGGSVSTLTIQRTQQEDSAVYLCASSLGRVNSPLHFGNGTRLTVT.

The V gene is TRBV19, the J gene TRBJ1-2, with a tentative D call TRBD1 (5 bases). V lost 0 bases and J 4 bases, leaving 12 bases between the germline ends. The CDR3 is 15 amino acids. Germline CDR1 LNHDA, CDR2 SQIVND (reference sequence). CDR3 amino acids: CASSIEVTGSYGYTF. As DNA, the CDR3 is TGTGCCAGTAGTATAGAAGTTACAGGATCCTATGGCTACACCTTC.

The genes are TRBV9 and TRBJ1-1; a possible D gene is TRBD1 (5 bases). CDR1 SGDLS and CDR2 YYNGEE come from the germline V gene. Trimming removed 4 bases from V and 4 bases from J, with 11 bases in between. This CDR3 spans 13 amino acids. The CDR3: CASSPPGSTEAFF. CDR3 in DNA: TGTGCCAGCAGCCCCCCAGGGAGCACTGAAGCTTTCTTT.

The gene calls are TRBV7-2 and TRBJ2-7, with 8 bases matching TRBD2. Trimming at V came to 2 bases and at J to 5 bases, leaving 2 bases not matched to a gene. CDR3 size: 13 residues. The germline gives CDR1 SGHTA, CDR2 FQGNSA. In DNA, the CDR3 is TGTGCCAGCAGCTTACCGGGAGGGCACGAGCAGTACTTC. Amino acid sequence: CASSLPGGHEQYF.

The V gene is TRBV7-8, the J gene TRBJ2-5, with D possibly matching TRBD2 (5 bases). The CDR3 is 15 residues long. Trimming took 7 bases from V and 5 from J, leaving 20 bases between them. Per germline, CDR1 SGHVS and CDR2 FQNEAQ. The CDR3 region has the DNA TGTGCCAGCAACAAAAACCCGGGGAAGGTCGAGACCCAGTACTTC. Translating it yields CASNKNPGKVETQYF.

This clone was counted a single time. The rearrangement links TRBV7-9 to TRBJ2-7; TRBD2 is a possible D gene (6 bases). Germline V gives CDR1 SEHNR, CDR2 FQNEAQ (reference sequence). V was trimmed by 5 bases and J by 3 bases, leaving 20 bases between them. The CDR3 is made up of 16 amino acids. The CDR3 DNA reads TGTGCCAGCAGCACTAGCCGGGACTCCACCCTCTACGAGCAGTACTTC. Translation: CASSTSRDSTLYEQYF. Full variable domain (remainder filled in from reference TRBV7-9 and TRBJ2-7): DTGVSQNPRHKITKRGQNVTFRCDPISEHNRLYWYRQTLGQGPEFLTYFQNEAQLEKSRLLSDRFSAERPKGSFSTLEIQRTEQGDSAMYLCASSTSRDSTLYEQYFGPGTRLTVT.

V usage is TRBV19 and J usage is TRBJ1-6, with 8 bases matching TRBD1. The CDR3 contains 12 residues. Germline values: CDR1 LNHDA, CDR2 SQIVND (reference sequence). The trim removed 8 bases at V and 7 bases at J, leaving 1 base unmatched. CDR3 in DNA: TGTGCCAGTGGACAGGGCAATTCACCCCTCCACTTT. It yields the protein CASGQGNSPLHF. The whole variable domain, remainder taken from reference TRBV19 and TRBJ1-6, is DGGITQSPKYLFRKEGQNVTLSCEQNLNHDAMYWYRQDPGQGLRLIYYSQIVNDFQKGDIAEGYSVSREKKESFPLTVTSAQKNPTAFYLCASGQGNSPLHFGNGTRLTVT.

The rearrangement uses TRBV30 and TRBJ1-1, with 8 positions matching TRBD1. CDR1 GTSNPN and CDR2 SVGIG come from the germline V gene (reference sequence). V was clipped by 0 bases and J by 0 bases; unmatched bases: 6. The CDR3 has 16 residues. CDR3 protein: CAWSVSVRGLNTEAFF. The DNA for the CDR3 is TGTGCCTGGAGTGTATCGGTCAGGGGGCTGAACACTGAAGCTTTCTTT.

The V call is TRBV6-6, the J call TRBJ2-3, with D perhaps TRBD1 (5 bases). Per germline, CDR1 MNHNY and CDR2 SVGAGI (reference sequence). The CDR3 loop spans 15 amino acids. V lost 0 bases, J lost 3 bases, and 10 bases lay in between. The CDR3 protein is CASSYSAGRTDTQYF. CDR3 bases: TGTGCCAGCAGTTACTCGGCAGGGCGGACAGATACGCAGTATTTT.

The genes are TRBV6-5 and TRBJ2-7, with a tentative D call TRBD1 (5 bases). V lost 5 bases and J 6 bases, leaving 8 bases between the germline ends. The germline V gene has CDR1 MNHEY and CDR2 SVGAGI. The CDR3 covers 11 residues. The CDR3 coding sequence is TGTGCCAGCAGTGAAGGGGTCGAGCAGTACTTC. It specifies CASSEGVEQYF.

This chain uses TRBV19 with TRBJ1-5; D uncertain. There are 14 residues in the CDR3. The germline V gene encodes CDR1 LNHDA and CDR2 SQIVND (reference sequence). Between the trimmed V and J ends, which lost 1 base and 0 bases, there was a span of 4 bases. The CDR3, as DNA: TGTGCCAGTAGTATAGGGTTTAGCAATCAGCCCCAGCATTTT. This encodes CASSIGFSNQPQHF.

For this clone: Within the sample, other DNA sequences also encode this same CDR3. J is TRBJ2-2 and V is TRBV11-2; TRBD2 is a possible D gene (7 bases). The CDR3 runs 14 residues. Trimming stripped 8 bases from V and 5 bases from J, with 15 bases between. The germline gives CDR1 SGHAT, CDR2 FQNNGV. CDR3 in amino acids: CASSLGGGTGELFF. The DNA of the CDR3 is TGTGCCAGCTCCTTAGGGGGGGGAACCGGGGAGCTGTTTTTT.

The chain employs TRBV11-2 and TRBJ1-4, with a tentative D call TRBD1 (5 bases). The CDR3 totals 13 residues. CDR1 is SGHAT, CDR2 FQNNGV, per germline. V gave up 1 base and J gave up 6 bases, with 6 bases separating them. The CDR3 nucleotides are TGTGCCAGCAGCTTAGGGGGGGATGAAAAACTGTTTTTT. It translates to CASSLGGDEKLFF.

This chain links TRBV7-2 with TRBJ1-1; a possible D gene is TRBD1 (6 bases). CDR1 is SGHTA and CDR2 is FQGNSA in the germline V gene. The CDR3 has 17 amino acids. V was pared by 5 bases and J by 1 base, with 20 bases between. The CDR3 protein is CASSQLKTGERNTEAFF. The CDR3 DNA follows: TGTGCCAGCAGCCAATTAAAGACAGGTGAGAGGAACACTGAAGCTTTCTTT.

This clone was counted only a few times. V is TRBV11-2 and J is TRBJ1-3; no clear D. V was pared by 0 bases and J by 0 bases, with 18 bases between. CDR1 and CDR2 from the germline V gene are SGHAT and FQNNGV. This CDR3 region has 19 residues. CDR3 nucleotide sequence: TGTGCCAGCAGCTTAGATGGTTGGGCAGGCCGAAGCTCTGGAAACACCATATATTTT. It translates to CASSLDGWAGRSSGNTIYF.